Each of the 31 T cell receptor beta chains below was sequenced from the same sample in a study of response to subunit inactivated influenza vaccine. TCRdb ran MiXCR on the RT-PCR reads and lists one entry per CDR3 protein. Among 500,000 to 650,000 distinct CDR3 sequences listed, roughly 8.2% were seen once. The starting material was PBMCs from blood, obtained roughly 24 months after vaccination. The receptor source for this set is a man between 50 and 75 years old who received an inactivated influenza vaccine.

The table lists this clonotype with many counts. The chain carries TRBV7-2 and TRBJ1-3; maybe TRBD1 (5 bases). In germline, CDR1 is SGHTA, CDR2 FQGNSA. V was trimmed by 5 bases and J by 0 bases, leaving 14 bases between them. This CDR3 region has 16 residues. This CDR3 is CASSVGPTGSGNTIYF. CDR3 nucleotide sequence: TGTGCCAGCAGCGTGGGACCTACCGGCTCTGGAAACACCATATATTTT.

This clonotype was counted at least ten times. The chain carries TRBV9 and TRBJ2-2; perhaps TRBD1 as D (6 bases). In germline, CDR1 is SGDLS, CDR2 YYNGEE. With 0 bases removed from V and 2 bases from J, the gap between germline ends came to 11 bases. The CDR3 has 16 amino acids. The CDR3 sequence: CASSVAQGHNTGELFF. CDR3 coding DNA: TGTGCCAGCAGCGTAGCACAGGGACACAACACCGGGGAGCTGTTTTTT.

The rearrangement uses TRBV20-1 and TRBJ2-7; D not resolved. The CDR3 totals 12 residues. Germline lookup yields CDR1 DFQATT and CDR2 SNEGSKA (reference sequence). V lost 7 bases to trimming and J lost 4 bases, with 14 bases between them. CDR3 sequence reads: CSVDPEGYEQYF. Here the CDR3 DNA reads TGCAGTGTTGATCCTGAAGGGTACGAGCAGTACTTC.

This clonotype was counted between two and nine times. CDR3 sequence (DNA): TGCAGTGTATACAGTAGCGGGGTAGAGACCCAGTACTTC. This sequence encodes CSVYSSGVETQYF. The rearrangement joins TRBV20-1 to TRBJ2-5, with 8 bases lining up with TRBD2. Germline CDR1 reads DFQATT; CDR2 reads SNEGSKA (reference sequence). The CDR3 sequence is 13 residues long. The ends lost 7 bases at V and 4 bases at J; junction bases unmatched: 8.

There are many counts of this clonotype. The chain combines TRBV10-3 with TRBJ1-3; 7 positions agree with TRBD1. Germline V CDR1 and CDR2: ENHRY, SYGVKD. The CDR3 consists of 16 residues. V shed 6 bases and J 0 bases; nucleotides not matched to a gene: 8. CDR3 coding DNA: TGTGCCATCAGCAGGCCACAGGGGATCTCTGGAAACACCATATATTTT. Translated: CAISRPQGISGNTIYF.

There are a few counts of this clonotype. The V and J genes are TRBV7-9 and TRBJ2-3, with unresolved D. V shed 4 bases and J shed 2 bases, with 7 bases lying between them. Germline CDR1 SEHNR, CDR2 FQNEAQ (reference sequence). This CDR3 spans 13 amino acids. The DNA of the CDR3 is TGTGCCAGCAGCTCGTCGTTCACAGATACGCAGTATTTT. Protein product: CASSSSFTDTQYF.

This CDR3 reads CASSSQGAAGYTF. DNA for the CDR3: TGTGCCAGCAGCTCACAGGGGGCTGCTGGCTACACCTTC. This chain connects TRBV12-3 or TRBV12-4 to TRBJ1-2, with 9 bases aligning to TRBD1. The length of the CDR3 is 13 residues. V gave up 6 bases and J gave up 7 bases; unmatched junction bases: 6.

This CDR3 is CSARKEETVPEAFF. CDR3 coding DNA: TGCAGTGCTAGGAAGGAGGAAACCGTGCCTGAAGCTTTCTTT. The chain has TRBV20-1 and TRBJ1-1; D is undetermined. V lost 3 bases to trimming and J lost 6 bases, with 17 bases between them. There are 14 residues in the CDR3. In germline, CDR1 is DFQATT, CDR2 SNEGSKA (reference sequence).

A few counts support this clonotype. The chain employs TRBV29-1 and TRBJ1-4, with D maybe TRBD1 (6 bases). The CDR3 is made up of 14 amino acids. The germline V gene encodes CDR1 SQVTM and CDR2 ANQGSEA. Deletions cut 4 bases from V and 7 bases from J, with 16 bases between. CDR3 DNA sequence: TGCAGCGTTGGTTCCAGGGGTTCGGGTGAAAAACTGTTTTTT. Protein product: CSVGSRGSGEKLFF.

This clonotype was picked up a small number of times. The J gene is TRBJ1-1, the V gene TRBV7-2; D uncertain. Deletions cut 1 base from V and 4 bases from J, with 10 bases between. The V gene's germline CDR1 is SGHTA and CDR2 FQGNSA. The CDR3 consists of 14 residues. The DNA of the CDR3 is TGTGCCAGCAGCTTAGGGCTCTTTGGCACTGAAGCTTTCTTT. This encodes CASSLGLFGTEAFF.

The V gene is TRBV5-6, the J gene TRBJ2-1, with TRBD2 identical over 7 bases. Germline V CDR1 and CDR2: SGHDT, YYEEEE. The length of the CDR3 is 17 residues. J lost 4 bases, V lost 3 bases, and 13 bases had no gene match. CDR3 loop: CASSSRLRAGLYNEQFF. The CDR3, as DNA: TGTGCCAGCAGCTCTCGGCTGCGAGCGGGGCTTTACAATGAGCAGTTCTTC. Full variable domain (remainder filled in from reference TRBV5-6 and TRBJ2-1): DAGVTQSPTHLIKTRGQQVTLRCSPKSGHDTVSWYQQALGQGPQFIFQYYEEEERQRGNFPDRFSGHQFPNYSSELNVNALLLGDSALYLCASSSRLRAGLYNEQFFGPGTRLTVL.

CDR3 in DNA: TGTGCCAGCAGCCGAATTAGCGGGGTGAACAACGAGCAGTACTTC. Amino acids: CASSRISGVNNEQYF. The chain combines TRBV11-2 with TRBJ2-7, with 8 bases that match TRBD2. The CDR3 consists of 15 residues. V lost 5 bases, J lost 5 bases, and 11 bases stayed unmatched. Germline assignment: CDR1 SGHAT and CDR2 FQNNGV.

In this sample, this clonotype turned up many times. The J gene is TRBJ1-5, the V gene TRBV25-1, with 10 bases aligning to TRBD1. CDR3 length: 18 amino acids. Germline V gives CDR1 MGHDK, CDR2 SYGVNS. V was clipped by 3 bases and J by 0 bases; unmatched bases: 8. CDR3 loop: CASSDEGTGVHSNQPQHF. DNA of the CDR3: TGTGCCAGCAGTGATGAAGGGACAGGGGTACATAGCAATCAGCCCCAGCATTTT.

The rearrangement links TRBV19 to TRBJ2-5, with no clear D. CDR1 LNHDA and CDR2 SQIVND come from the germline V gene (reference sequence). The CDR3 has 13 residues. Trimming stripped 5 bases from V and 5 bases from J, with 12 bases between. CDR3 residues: CASSRAWVETQYF. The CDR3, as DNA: TGTGCCAGTAGTCGAGCATGGGTGGAGACCCAGTACTTC.

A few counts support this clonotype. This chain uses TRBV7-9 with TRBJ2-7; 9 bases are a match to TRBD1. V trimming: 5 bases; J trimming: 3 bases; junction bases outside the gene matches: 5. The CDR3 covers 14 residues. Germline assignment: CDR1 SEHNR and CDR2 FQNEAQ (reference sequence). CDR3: CASSRTGQGYEQYF. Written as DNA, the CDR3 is TGTGCCAGCAGCCGTACGGGACAGGGCTACGAGCAGTACTTC.

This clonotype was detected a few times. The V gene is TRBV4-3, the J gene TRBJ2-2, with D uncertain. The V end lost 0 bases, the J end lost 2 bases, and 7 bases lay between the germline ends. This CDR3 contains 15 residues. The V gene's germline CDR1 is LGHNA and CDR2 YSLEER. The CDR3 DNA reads TGCGCCAGCAGCCAAGATATTGTCAACACCGGGGAGCTGTTTTTT. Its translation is CASSQDIVNTGELFF.

CDR3 sequence reads: CSGSFPNTGELFF. In DNA form, the CDR3 reads TGCAGTGGTAGTTTTCCGAACACCGGGGAGCTGTTTTTT. The V gene is TRBV20-1, the J gene TRBJ2-2; D gene ambiguous. CDR3 length: 13 residues. Trimming left V 7 bases short and J 0 bases short, with 9 bases between. Per germline, CDR1 DFQATT and CDR2 SNEGSKA (reference sequence).

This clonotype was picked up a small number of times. CDR3 region: CASSLGGDSYSGANVLTF. CDR3 nucleotides: TGCGCCAGCAGCTTGGGAGGGGACAGCTACTCTGGGGCCAACGTCCTGACTTTC. The chain has TRBV5-1 and TRBJ2-6, with 7 bases matching TRBD1. The V segment lost 0 bases and the J segment 0 bases; nucleotides outside the gene matches: 6. CDR3 length: 18 amino acids. Germline V gene lookup returns CDR1 SGHRS and CDR2 YFSETQ.

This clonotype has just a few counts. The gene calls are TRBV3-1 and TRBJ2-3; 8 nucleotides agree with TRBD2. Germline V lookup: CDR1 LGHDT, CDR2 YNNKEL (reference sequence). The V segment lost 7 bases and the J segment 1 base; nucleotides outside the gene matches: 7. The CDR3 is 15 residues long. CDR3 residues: CASNKAGDGTDTQYF. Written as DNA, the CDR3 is TGTGCCAGCAATAAAGCGGGAGACGGCACAGATACGCAGTATTTT.

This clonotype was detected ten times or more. CDR3 in DNA: TGTGCCAGCAGCCAACTTATCCGAGAGCAGTTCTTC. It is translated as CASSQLIREQFF. The chain joins TRBV5-6 to TRBJ2-1; no definite D call. The CDR3 is made up of 12 amino acids. Germline CDR1 is SGHDT and CDR2 is YYEEEE. V lost 4 bases and J lost 10, with 12 bases in between.

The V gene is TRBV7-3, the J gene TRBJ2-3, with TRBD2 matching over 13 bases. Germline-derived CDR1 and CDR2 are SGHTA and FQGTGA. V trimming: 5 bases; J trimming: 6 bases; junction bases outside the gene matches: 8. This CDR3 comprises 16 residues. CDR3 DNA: TGTGCCAGCAGCCCTAGACTAGCGGGAGGTTCGGATACGCAGTATTTT. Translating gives CASSPRLAGGSDTQYF.

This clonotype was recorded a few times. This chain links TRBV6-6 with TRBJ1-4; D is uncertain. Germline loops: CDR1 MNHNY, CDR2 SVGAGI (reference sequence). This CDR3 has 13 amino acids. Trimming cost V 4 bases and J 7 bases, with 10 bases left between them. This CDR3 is CASSSANSEKLFF. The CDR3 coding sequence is TGTGCCAGCAGTTCCGCGAACAGTGAAAAACTGTTTTTT.

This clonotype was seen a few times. The DNA of the CDR3 is TGTGCCAGCAGCTTGGAGGGGACAGGGGGCTACGAGCAGTACTTC. Protein product: CASSLEGTGGYEQYF. The genes are TRBV5-5 and TRBJ2-7; 11 bases are shared with TRBD1. V shed 0 bases, J shed 3 bases, and the junction held 2 bases outside the gene matches. This CDR3 has 15 residues. CDR1 and CDR2 from the germline V gene are SGHKS and YYEKEE (reference sequence).

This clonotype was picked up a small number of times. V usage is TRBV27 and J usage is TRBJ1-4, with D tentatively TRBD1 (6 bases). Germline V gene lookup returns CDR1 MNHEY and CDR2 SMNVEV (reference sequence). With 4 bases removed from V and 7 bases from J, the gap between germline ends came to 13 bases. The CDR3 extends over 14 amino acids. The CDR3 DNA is TGTGCCAGCAGTTACGGGGGGCGCTTTGAAAAACTGTTTTTT. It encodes CASSYGGRFEKLFF.

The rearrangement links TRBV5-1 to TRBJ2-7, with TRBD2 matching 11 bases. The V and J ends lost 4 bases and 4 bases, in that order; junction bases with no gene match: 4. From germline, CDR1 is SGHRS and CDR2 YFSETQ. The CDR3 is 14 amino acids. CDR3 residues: CASSRVAGGYEQYF. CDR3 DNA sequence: TGCGCCAGCAGCCGGGTAGCGGGGGGGTACGAGCAGTACTTC.

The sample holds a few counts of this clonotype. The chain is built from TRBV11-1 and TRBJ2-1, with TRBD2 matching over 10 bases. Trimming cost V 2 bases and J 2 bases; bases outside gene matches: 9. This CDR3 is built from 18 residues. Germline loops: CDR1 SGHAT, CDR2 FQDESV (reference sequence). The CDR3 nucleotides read TGTGCCAGCAGCTTATTGAATCTAGCGGGAGCCACCTACAATGAGCAGTTCTTC. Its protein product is CASSLLNLAGATYNEQFF.

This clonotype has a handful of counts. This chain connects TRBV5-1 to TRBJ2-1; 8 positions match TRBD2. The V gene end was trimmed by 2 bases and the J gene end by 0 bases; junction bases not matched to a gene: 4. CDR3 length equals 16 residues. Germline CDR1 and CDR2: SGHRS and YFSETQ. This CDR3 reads CASSFSSGSSYNEQFF. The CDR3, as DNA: TGCGCCAGCAGCTTCTCTAGCGGGTCCTCCTACAATGAGCAGTTCTTC. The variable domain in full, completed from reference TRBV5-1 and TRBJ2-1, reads KAGVTQTPRYLIKTRGQQVTLSCSPISGHRSVSWYQQTPGQGLQFLFEYFSETQRNKGNFPGRFSGRQFSNSRSEMNVSTLELGDSALYLCASSFSSGSSYNEQFFGPGTRLTVL.

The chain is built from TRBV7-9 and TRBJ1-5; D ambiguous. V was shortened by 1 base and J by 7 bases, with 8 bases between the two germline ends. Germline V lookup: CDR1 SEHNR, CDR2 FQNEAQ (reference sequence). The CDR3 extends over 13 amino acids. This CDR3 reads CASSLGLRQPQHF. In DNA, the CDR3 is TGTGCCAGCAGCTTAGGGTTAAGACAGCCCCAGCATTTT.

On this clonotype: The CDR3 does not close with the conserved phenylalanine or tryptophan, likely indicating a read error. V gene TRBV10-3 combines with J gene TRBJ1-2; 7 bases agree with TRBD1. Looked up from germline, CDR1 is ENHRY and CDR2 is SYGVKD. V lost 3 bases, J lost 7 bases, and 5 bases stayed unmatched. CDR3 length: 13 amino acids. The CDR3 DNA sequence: TGTGCCATCAGTGAAGGTGACAGGGCTGGCTACACCTTG. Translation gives CAISEGDRAGYTL.

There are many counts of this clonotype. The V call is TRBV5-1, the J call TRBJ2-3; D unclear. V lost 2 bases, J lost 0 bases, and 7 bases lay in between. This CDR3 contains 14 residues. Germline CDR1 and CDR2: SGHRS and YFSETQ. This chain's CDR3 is CASSFFPSTDTQYF. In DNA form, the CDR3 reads TGCGCCAGCAGCTTTTTCCCTAGCACAGATACGCAGTATTTT.

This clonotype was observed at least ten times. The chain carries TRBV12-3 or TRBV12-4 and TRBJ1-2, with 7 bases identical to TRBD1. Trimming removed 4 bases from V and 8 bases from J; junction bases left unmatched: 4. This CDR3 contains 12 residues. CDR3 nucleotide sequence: TGTGCCAGCAGTTCCACAGGGGAGGGCTACACCTTC. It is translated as CASSSTGEGYTF.